This T cell receptor beta chain was sequenced for a study of blood T cells in healthy people across ages. Notes on the study in general: Donors of long life had a larger count of naive CD4+ cells and greater diversity than aged donors.

In this sample, this clonotype turned up a few times. Its antigen is unknown. Germline CDR1 reads MGHDK; CDR2 reads SYGVNS. The CDR3 length is 13 residues. Trimming left V 7 bases short and J 1 base short, with 10 bases between. Combining a sample-barcoded 5' primer with a J-beta primer mix, a second PCR ran for roughly 6 to 12 cycles. Every molecule of cDNA carried a tag from a template-switch adaptor with 12 random nucleotides. Any given sample supplied a minimum of 2.5 million CDR3-containing paired-end reads. TCRdb called the 5' RACE reads again in MiXCR, with one record for every CDR3 protein. The sample contains some 1.6 million distinct CDR3 sequences, roughly a third of which appear only once.

Sequencing used blood. This sequence was found in a woman in her twenties or thirties in good health. The chain is built from TRBV25-1 and TRBJ2-5; D gene unclear. The DNA for the CDR3 is TGTGCCAGCACCCGATCTCTCCAAGAGACCCAGTACTTC. It is translated as CASTRSLQETQYF.